This T cell receptor beta chain is drawn from a study of primary melanoma T cells and metastatic recurrence (dated by TCRdb to 2018 to 2020). Regarding the research as a whole: The cohort consisted of about 200 primary melanomas of stage T2 to T4, each more than 1 mm thick. The study tested whether T-cell fraction and T-cell repertoire clonality in primary melanoma tumors predicted patient outcome. Progression-free survival was the clinical outcome compared against the T-cell fraction measured by TCR beta sequencing. Histopathological grading of tumor-infiltrating lymphocytes was compared with the sequencing-derived T-cell fraction.

The receptor library was made with the immunoSEQ multiplex PCR assay. Primary melanoma tumor tissue was subjected to high-throughput sequencing of the T-cell receptor beta chain. The published analysis was carried out like this. TCRB CDR3 sharing between samples and the distribution of insertions and deletions were included in the repertoire analyses. A gradient-boosted model ranked the predictive value of the T-cell fraction against histopathological variables. The table was pulled from immuneACCESS by TCRdb, which kept in-frame rearrangements only. Such tables lose some clones; where checked, under half of the loss comes from unresolved V genes, and the rest has no known cause. V, J and clone size derive from that table, while D and trimming were established from the DNA sequence. This sample is represented by 600 to 850 clones; approximately 73% of them were singletons. The ten largest account for about a sixth of the sample.

The patients had surgically resected primary melanoma that was considered potentially curable but at risk of metastatic recurrence. Findings and caveats that apply to the study as a whole: Progression-free survival was reportedly predicted by the tumor T-cell fraction independently of age, mitotic rate, ulceration and thickness. A T-cell fraction above 20% appeared protective regardless of ulceration status, mitotic rate or nodal disease. Progression-free survival prediction was reportedly improved more by adding T-cell fraction to tumor thickness than by adding any other histopathological variable. The authors framed an effective T-cell-mediated antitumor response in primary melanoma only as a suggestion, not a demonstrated mechanism.

On this clone: The target of this receptor is not known. Base qualities were left out, and no much larger clone turns up one base away.

The CDR3 holds 12 amino acids from the cysteine to the phenylalanine. The CDR3 DNA has 36 bases and is translated from base 1. The germline V gene specifies MGHDK as CDR1 and SYGVNS as CDR2. V is reduced by 4 bases and J by 5 bases, leaving a spacing of 3 bases between them. This chain is built from TRBV25-1 and TRBJ2-6; the D gene cannot be resolved reliably. The source of this sequence is a human donor with melanoma. The material sequenced was melanoma tumor tissue. The CDR3 reads CASSAWANVLTF. The nucleotides are TGTGCCAGCAGTGCCTGGGCCAACGTCCTGACTTTC.